The source of this T cell receptor beta chain is a study of CD8 T cells in Susac syndrome. Study-level background: Blood was drawn from Susac syndrome patients while they were therapy-naive, on corticosteroids, or on intravenous immunoglobulin alone.

Germline assignment: CDR1 GTSNPN and CDR2 SVGIG (reference sequence). V gave up 2 bases and J gave up 1 base, with 13 bases separating them. The CDR3 totals 15 residues. CD8+ and CD4+ T cells taken from blood had their TCR beta sequenced. Negative isolation was used for CD8+ and CD4+ T cells and FACS enrichment for TEMRA cells. An input of about 0.5 to 1 ug of RNA was subjected to reverse transcription using random hexamers. The amplification used immunoSEQ multiplex PCR on TCR beta CDR3; it spanned 54 Vbeta and 13 Jbeta. TCRdb processed the immunoSEQ multiplex PCR reads anew with MiXCR; each CDR3 protein has one entry. The repertoire includes some 210,000 distinct CDR3 sequences, about 95% of them detected once, and 0.15% to 0.2% sits in the top ten.

The TCR originated in a human donor with Susac syndrome. The V call is TRBV30, the J call TRBJ2-3; D is perhaps TRBD1 (7 bases). The sample was CD4+ T cells from PBMCs. The CDR3 DNA reads as TGTGCCTGGAGTAGGGGGGACAGAGGCACAGATACGCAGTATTTT. It is translated as CAWSRGDRGTDTQYF. Together with reference TRBV30 and TRBJ2-3, the CDR3 gives the full variable domain: SQTIHQWPATLVQPVGSPLSLECTVEGTSNPNLYWYRQAAGRGLQLLFYSVGIGQISSEVPQNLSASRPQDRQFILSSKKLLLSDSGFYLCAWSRGDRGTDTQYFGPGTRLTVL.